These T cell receptor beta chains were read from a single sample in a study of technical replicates of blood from a handful of donors. Clones were sequenced by immunoSEQ multiplex PCR, and TCRdb holds only the in-frame ones, with some missing. This sample carries tens of thousands of clones, 80% to 95% of them seen once, and the ten largest clones take approximately 0.4%. Sequenced sample: T cells isolated from PBMCs. The receptors were gathered from a human donor in good health. Each CDR3 is given with its conserved first and last residue. The D gene is left open where the match is weak. Clone size is stated in some rows and not others, as once, few, many or a class when expanded.

CASSGTSIRKFF	TGTGCCAGCAGCGGAACTAGTATCAGGAAGTTCTTC	-	-	TRBV5-6	TRBJ2-1
CASSIQGIPEAFF	TGTGCCAGCAGTATTCAGGGTATCCCTGAAGCTTTCTTT	-	once	TRBV28	TRBJ1-1
CASSAGLAASYEQYF	TGTGCCAGCAGCGCGGGACTAGCGGCCTCCTACGAGCAGTACTTC	TRBD2	-	TRBV9	TRBJ2-7
CASSLGQVPNTGELFF	TGTGCCAGCAGTTTGGGACAGGTCCCGAACACCGGGGAGCTGTTTTTT	TRBD1	-	TRBV27	TRBJ2-2
CASSPSGGWSSYEQYF	TGTGCCAGCTCACCATCGGGGGGATGGAGCTCCTACGAGCAGTACTTC	TRBD2	-	TRBV18	TRBJ2-7
CASSFRVSNQPQHF	TGTGCCAGCAGCTTCAGGGTAAGCAATCAGCCCCAGCATTTT	-	-	TRBV7-2	TRBJ1-5
CASSRTSGSPGELFF	TGTGCCAGTAGTAGGACTAGCGGGAGCCCCGGGGAGCTGTTTTTT	TRBD2	-	TRBV19	TRBJ2-2
CASSFSMNTGELFF	TGTGCCAGCAGTTTTAGTATGAACACCGGGGAGCTGTTTTTT	-	-	TRBV28	TRBJ2-2
CASSFMGSLYEQYF	TGTGCCAGCAGTTTTATGGGCTCCTTATACGAGCAGTACTTC	-	-	TRBV27	TRBJ2-7
CASSLAGSYNEQFF	TGTGCCAGTAGCCTAGCGGGATCCTACAATGAGCAGTTCTTC	TRBD2	-	TRBV19	TRBJ2-1
CASSFPGFNQPQHF	TGTGCCAGCAGTTTCCCAGGGTTTAATCAGCCCCAGCATTTT	-	-	TRBV28	TRBJ1-5
CASSYGQVQETQYF	TGTGCCAGCAGTTACGGGCAGGTCCAAGAGACCCAGTACTTC	-	-	TRBV6-5	TRBJ2-5
CASSSNYYEQYF	TGTGCCAGCAGTTCCAACTACTACGAGCAGTACTTC	-	-	TRBV11-2	TRBJ2-7
CASSQGRGYGTEAFF	TGCGCCAGCAGCCAAGGTCGGGGGTACGGCACTGAAGCTTTCTTT	-	-	TRBV4-3	TRBJ1-1
CASSIDRDNEQFF	TGTGCCAGCAGCATCGACAGAGACAATGAGCAGTTCTTC	-	-	TRBV6-5	TRBJ2-1
CASSQAASNEQYF	TGCGCCAGCAGCCAGGCAGCTAGCAACGAGCAGTACTTC	-	-	TRBV4-1	TRBJ2-7
CASIAANEQFF	TGTGCCAGCATAGCTGCCAATGAGCAGTTCTTC	-	once	TRBV6-5	TRBJ2-1
CASSPPGTSGNIQYF	TGTGCCAGCAGCCCCCCGGGGACTAGCGGAAACATTCAGTACTTC	TRBD2	-	TRBV7-2	TRBJ2-4
CATYKGGMETQYF	TGTGCCACCTATAAGGGAGGTATGGAGACCCAGTACTTC	-	-	TRBV6-5	TRBJ2-5
CASSAAGAGETQYF	TGTGCCAGCAGCGCAGCGGGAGCTGGGGAGACCCAGTACTTC	TRBD2	-	TRBV9	TRBJ2-5
CASSKTGALYEKLFF	TGTGCCAGCAGTAAGACTGGGGCCTTATATGAAAAACTGTTTTTT	-	-	TRBV27	TRBJ1-4
CASSLTQGSYNEQFF	TGTGCCAGCAGCTTAACCCAGGGGTCCTACAATGAGCAGTTCTTC	-	-	TRBV7-3	TRBJ2-1
CASSLGRGAGTEAFF	TGTGCCAGCAGCTTAGGCCGGGGGGCAGGCACTGAAGCTTTCTTT	-	-	TRBV11-3	TRBJ1-1
CASSSPYPSGSEWETQYF	TGTGCCAGCAGTTCCCCCTACCCTTCTGGGTCGGAGTGGGAGACCCAGTACTTC	-	-	TRBV28	TRBJ2-5
CASTPGGDRVGNTIYF	TGTGCCAGCACTCCGGGGGGGGACAGGGTAGGAAACACCATATATTTT	TRBD1	once	TRBV28	TRBJ1-3
CASSLGGRGGNEQFF	TGTGCCAGCAGCTTGGGAGGTAGAGGGGGCAATGAGCAGTTCTTC	-	-	TRBV5-6	TRBJ2-1
CASSQRGQGYEQYF	TGTGCCAGCAGCCAACGAGGACAGGGCTACGAGCAGTACTTC	TRBD1	-	TRBV14	TRBJ2-7
CASYQPRVRGRSRPQHF	TGTGCCAGTTACCAACCCCGGGTCAGGGGCCGAAGTAGGCCCCAGCATTTT	-	once	TRBV19	TRBJ1-5
CAWSVGIISRGHLNTEAFF	TGTGCCTGGAGTGTAGGGATTATAAGTCGCGGACACCTGAACACTGAAGCTTTCTTT	-	few	TRBV30	TRBJ1-1
CASSAPYGQGGSGANVLTF	TGTGCCAGCAGTGCCCCTTATGGACAGGGCGGCTCTGGGGCCAACGTCCTGACTTTC	TRBD1	-	TRBV2	TRBJ2-6
CASSLWTGYQETQYF	TGTGCCAGCAGCCTCTGGACAGGCTACCAAGAGACCCAGTACTTC	TRBD1	-	TRBV14	TRBJ2-5
CSVEEGAGGTEAFF	TGCAGCGTTGAGGAAGGGGCTGGAGGGACTGAAGCTTTCTTT	-	-	TRBV29-1	TRBJ1-1
CASSLSPQGLVDTQYF	TGTGCCAGCAGCTTAAGCCCCCAGGGGCTAGTCGACACGCAGTATTTT	-	-	TRBV7-3	TRBJ2-3
CASRIAWTGNEKLFF	TGTGCCAGCAGGATTGCTTGGACAGGGAATGAAAAACTGTTTTTT	TRBD1	once	TRBV28	TRBJ1-4
CASSGGTSDYEQYF	TGTGCCAGCAGTGGTGGGACTAGCGACTACGAGCAGTACTTC	TRBD2	-	TRBV6-1	TRBJ2-7
CASSSPSGRNTEAFF	TGTGCCAGCAGTTCCCCTTCAGGCAGAAACACTGAAGCTTTCTTT	-	-	TRBV27	TRBJ1-1
CASSTGVYEQYF	TGTGCCAGCAGCACGGGGGTCTACGAGCAGTACTTC	-	-	TRBV5-4	TRBJ2-7
CASSLVLGLNYEQYF	TGTGCCAGCAGCTTAGTCCTCGGACTCAACTACGAGCAGTACTTC	-	once	TRBV7-3	TRBJ2-7
CASSSSFGQYF	TGTGCCAGCAGCTCCTCCTTCGGGCAGTACTTC	-	-	TRBV6-5	TRBJ2-7
CASSSSVSFGYTF	TGTGCCAGCAGTTCGTCCGTTAGCTTCGGCTACACCTTC	-	-	TRBV27	TRBJ1-2
CASRKDWGLNNEQFF	TGTGCCAGCAGAAAAGACTGGGGCTTAAACAATGAGCAGTTCTTC	-	-	TRBV7-9	TRBJ2-1
CASSLPGPYNEQFF	TGTGCCAGCAGCTTACCTGGGCCCTACAATGAGCAGTTCTTC	-	-	TRBV7-3	TRBJ2-1
CAWSVHREGPYNEQFF	TGTGCCTGGAGTGTACATCGGGAGGGCCCATACAATGAGCAGTTCTTC	TRBD2	-	TRBV30	TRBJ2-1
CASSGESGTQYF	TGTGCCAGCAGCGGGGAATCCGGGACCCAGTACTTC	-	-	TRBV2	TRBJ2-5